A single sample is the source of the 27 T cell receptor beta chains below, sequenced in a study of CD8+ T cells in alopecia areata. Treatment noted: oral pan-JAK inhibitor, 5-10 mg twice daily. cDNA reverse transcribed from extracted RNA served as the sequencing template. The assay was immunoSEQ multiplex PCR, and TCRdb's table has in-frame clones only and misses some. The data show about 270,000 clones, about 60% seen once. Specimen: CD4+ T cells sorted from blood, collected at week 52, from a patient treated with tofacitinib. The receptors were gathered from a human donor with alopecia areata.

The chain uses TRBV30 and TRBJ2-1, with 7 bases matching TRBD2. V dropped 1 base and J dropped 6; count of bases not matched to a gene: 9. This CDR3 contains 15 residues. Germline CDR1 is GTSNPN and CDR2 is SVGIG (reference sequence). The CDR3 loop reads CAWSEWSGVTNEQFF. In DNA form, the CDR3 reads TGTGCCTGGAGTGAATGGAGCGGGGTGACCAATGAGCAGTTCTTC.

In nucleotides, the CDR3 is TGTGCCAGTAGTAGGGGACGGAAACCCTATGGCTACACCTTC. Protein product: CASSRGRKPYGYTF. This chain uses TRBV19 with TRBJ1-2; maybe TRBD1 (5 bases). The CDR3 sequence is 14 residues long. Trimming cost V 4 bases and J 4 bases, with 13 bases left between them. Germline V CDR1 and CDR2: LNHDA, SQIVND (reference sequence).

The rearrangement links TRBV9 to TRBJ1-1; D ambiguous. The ends were cut back, 0 bases at V and 8 bases at J, with 11 bases in the middle. The CDR3 totals 13 residues. Germline CDR1 and CDR2: SGDLS and YYNGEE. CDR3 sequence reads: CASSVELHTEAFF. The CDR3 coding sequence is TGTGCCAGCAGCGTAGAACTCCATACCGAAGCTTTCTTT.

The rearrangement links TRBV7-9 to TRBJ1-1; D unclear. Deletions cut 3 bases from V and 2 bases from J, with 7 bases between. CDR1 is SEHNR and CDR2 is FQNEAQ in the germline V gene (reference sequence). The CDR3 covers 13 residues. CDR3 in amino acids: CASSFDTNTEAFF. The CDR3 DNA reads TGTGCCAGCAGCTTCGACACCAACACTGAAGCTTTCTTT.

This chain connects TRBV30 to TRBJ1-2; no clear D. The CDR3 has 11 residues. The germline V gene has CDR1 GTSNPN and CDR2 SVGIG (reference sequence). V dropped 3 bases and J dropped 3 bases, with 5 bases sitting between them. In nucleotides, the CDR3 is TGTGCCTGGAGGTTGGACTATGGCTACACCTTC. Translation gives CAWRLDYGYTF. The full variable domain, in which reference TRBV30 and TRBJ1-2 provide the parts outside the CDR3, is SQTIHQWPATLVQPVGSPLSLECTVEGTSNPNLYWYRQAAGRGLQLLFYSVGIGQISSEVPQNLSASRPQDRQFILSSKKLLLSDSGFYLCAWRLDYGYTFGSGTRLTVV.

This rearrangement joins TRBV27 to TRBJ2-7; TRBD1 agrees at 7 bases. Germline CDR1 is MNHEY and CDR2 is SMNVEV (reference sequence). J lost 5 bases, V lost 5 bases, and 12 bases had no gene match. The CDR3 runs 15 residues. The CDR3: CASSNLDRDRNEQYF. DNA of the CDR3: TGTGCCAGCAGTAATCTCGACAGGGATCGGAACGAGCAGTACTTC.

V usage is TRBV5-1 and J usage is TRBJ1-3; D is unclear. Germline CDR1 and CDR2: SGHRS and YFSETQ. The CDR3 covers 14 residues. Trimming took 0 bases from V and 8 from J, leaving 12 bases between them. The CDR3 sequence: CASSLGRPEDTIYF. CDR3 nucleotide sequence: TGCGCCAGCAGCTTGGGACGCCCGGAAGACACCATATATTTT.

The chain combines TRBV29-1 with TRBJ1-1; no definite D call. Germline CDR1 and CDR2: SQVTM and ANQGSEA. The CDR3 consists of 13 residues. V was trimmed by 1 base and J by 10 bases, leaving 16 bases between them. In nucleotides, the CDR3 is TGCAGCGTTGAAGTCGGCATTGCATTTGGAGCTTTCTTT. This encodes CSVEVGIAFGAFF.

This rearrangement joins TRBV7-6 to TRBJ2-7; 9 bases agree with TRBD2. With V trimmed by 6 bases and J by 9 bases, 18 bases remained unmatched. The CDR3 is 16 amino acids. The germline CDR1 and CDR2 sequences are SGHVS and FNYEAQ. The CDR3 bases are TGTGCCAGCAGGCCCGGGGGGCTAGCGGGGCCCCAAGGGCAGTACTTC. It codes for CASRPGGLAGPQGQYF.

This clone came up a few times. The rearrangement uses TRBV7-6 and TRBJ2-3; no definite D call. The CDR3 length is 14 residues. Germline V gene sequence: CDR1 SGHVS, CDR2 FNYEAQ. The germline V and J ends were trimmed by 2 bases and 2 bases, with 8 bases remaining between them. CDR3 nucleotide sequence: TGTGCCAGCAGCTTACGAGCCATCACAGATACGCAGTATTTT. It is translated as CASSLRAITDTQYF. Drawing the rest from reference TRBV7-6 and TRBJ2-3, the complete variable domain is GAGVSQSPRYKVTKRGQDVALRCDPISGHVSLYWYRQALGQGPEFLTYFNYEAQQDKSGLPNDRFSAERPEGSISTLTIQRTEQRDSAMYRCASSLRAITDTQYFGPGTRLTVL.

V is TRBV5-1 and J is TRBJ2-1; 14 positions agree with TRBD2. The CDR3 has 20 amino acids. In germline, CDR1 is SGHRS, CDR2 YFSETQ. V was pared by 3 bases and J by 0 bases, with 11 bases of the junction left unmatched. This CDR3 reads CASSSAGTSGGASSYNEQFF. CDR3 nucleotides: TGCGCCAGCAGCTCGGCCGGGACTAGCGGGGGAGCTAGCTCCTACAATGAGCAGTTCTTC.

This clone was counted only a few times. The chain employs TRBV5-6 and TRBJ2-1; unclear D gene. V was cut by 3 bases and J by 8 bases, with 12 bases left in between. Germline V gives CDR1 SGHDT, CDR2 YYEEEE. The CDR3 length is 13 residues. The CDR3 bases are TGTGCCAGCAGCTCGTTTCAGAGGCATGAGCAGTTCTTC. It codes for CASSSFQRHEQFF.

The chain is built from TRBV5-1 and TRBJ2-7, with D possibly matching TRBD2 (6 bases). Germline V gene sequence: CDR1 SGHRS, CDR2 YFSETQ. The CDR3 consists of 15 residues. V shed 3 bases and J shed 0 bases, with 13 bases lying between them. DNA for the CDR3: TGCGCCAGCAGCTCCGGGACGACTAGCTCCTACGAGCAGTACTTC. Its protein is CASSSGTTSSYEQYF.

The chain joins TRBV30 to TRBJ2-1; D uncertain. This CDR3 region has 12 residues. V lost 5 bases and J lost 5, with 10 bases in between. From germline, CDR1 is GTSNPN and CDR2 SVGIG (reference sequence). The CDR3 loop is CAWGDSNNEQFF. The CDR3 DNA sequence: TGTGCCTGGGGCGACTCTAACAATGAGCAGTTCTTC.

The V and J genes are TRBV18 and TRBJ2-6, with D hard to call. CDR1 and CDR2 (germline): KGHSH, LQKENI. The CDR3 has 13 residues. Deletions cut 2 bases from V and 1 base from J, with 0 bases between. CDR3 DNA sequence: TGTGCCAGCTCACCATCTGGGGCCAACGTCCTGACTTTC. Its protein is CASSPSGANVLTF.

V usage is TRBV10-2 and J usage is TRBJ2-5, with a weak D call TRBD2 (6 bases). The CDR3 extends over 14 amino acids. CDR1 WSHSY and CDR2 SAAADI come from the germline V gene. The germline V and J ends were trimmed by 6 bases and 7 bases, with 18 bases remaining between them. CDR3 coding DNA: TGCGCCAGCAGGTCGGCGGGGTCAACAGGGACCCAGTACTTC. Translation: CASRSAGSTGTQYF.

The chain recombines TRBV19 with TRBJ2-6; D is possibly TRBD2 (5 bases). V gave up 3 bases and J gave up 2 bases, with 11 bases separating them. This CDR3 has 16 amino acids. Germline lookup yields CDR1 LNHDA and CDR2 SQIVND (reference sequence). The CDR3 DNA is TGTGCCAGTAGTATCCAAGGGCGGGCTGGGGCCAACGTCCTGACTTTC. This sequence encodes CASSIQGRAGANVLTF.

This clone occurred a few times. The chain combines TRBV18 with TRBJ2-7, with 11 bases identical to TRBD1. This CDR3 comprises 15 residues. The V gene end was trimmed by 3 bases and the J gene end by 4 bases; junction bases not matched to a gene: 5. Germline V gene lookup returns CDR1 KGHSH and CDR2 LQKENI. CDR3 sequence: CASSPVGTGGYEQYF. The CDR3 coding sequence is TGTGCCAGCTCACCGGTCGGGACAGGGGGATACGAGCAGTACTTC.

The gene calls are TRBV29-1 and TRBJ2-5; D is perhaps TRBD1 (6 bases). The CDR3 is 14 amino acids. V was pared by 4 bases and J by 2 bases, with 14 bases between. Germline V gene lookup returns CDR1 SQVTM and CDR2 ANQGSEA. In DNA, the CDR3 is TGCAGCGTTGCGTGGTTGGGACAACAAGAGACCCAGTACTTC. Translation: CSVAWLGQQETQYF.

CDR3 DNA sequence: TGTGCCAGCAGTGATAGGGACAGACATAGCACAGATACGCAGTATTTT. This codes for CASSDRDRHSTDTQYF. The gene calls are TRBV2 and TRBJ2-3; 7 bases line up with TRBD1. The trim removed 3 bases at V and 0 bases at J, leaving 6 bases unmatched. Germline CDR1 is SNHLY and CDR2 is FYNNEI. The CDR3 spans 16 residues. Looking up the rest from reference TRBV2 and TRBJ2-3 gives the full variable domain: EPEVTQTPSHQVTQMGQEVILRCVPISNHLYFYWYRQILGQKVEFLVSFYNNEISEKSEIFDDQFSVERPDGSNFTLKIRSTKLEDSAMYFCASSDRDRHSTDTQYFGPGTRLTVL.

This sequence joins TRBV11-2 and TRBJ2-2, with TRBD1 identical over 11 bases. J was trimmed by 4 bases and V by 4 bases; bases with no gene match: 11. CDR1 is SGHAT and CDR2 is FQNNGV in the germline V gene. This CDR3 is built from 18 residues. Here the CDR3 reads CASSSLIGQGATTGELFF. The CDR3 region has the DNA TGTGCCAGCAGCTCCCTTATTGGACAGGGGGCGACCACCGGGGAGCTGTTTTTT.

The V and J genes are TRBV5-6 and TRBJ2-3; tentatively, D is TRBD1 (6 bases). CDR1 and CDR2 (germline): SGHDT, YYEEEE. V lost 1 base and J 2 bases, leaving 11 bases between the germline ends. The CDR3 spans 15 residues. The CDR3 loop reads CASSLRGSHTDTQYF. The CDR3 region has the DNA TGTGCCAGCAGCTTGAGGGGGTCTCACACAGATACGCAGTATTTT.

This clone occurred a few times. The genes are TRBV29-1 and TRBJ1-2; a possible D gene is TRBD1 (5 bases). The germline V gene encodes CDR1 SQVTM and CDR2 ANQGSEA. There are 10 residues in the CDR3. Trimming cost V 7 bases and J 6 bases, with 9 bases left between them. The CDR3 region has the DNA TGCAGCGGGGGGGAGGATGGCTACACCTTC. Translated, it gives CSGGEDGYTF. The full variable domain, in which reference TRBV29-1 and TRBJ1-2 provide the parts outside the CDR3, is SAVISQKPSRDICQRGTSLTIQCQVDSQVTMMFWYRQQPGQSLTLIATANQGSEATYESGFVIDKFPISRPNLTFSTLTVSNMSPEDSSIYLCSGGEDGYTFGSGTRLTVV.

The rearrangement joins TRBV25-1 to TRBJ1-1, with D uncertain. Trimming cost V 3 bases and J 3 bases, with 2 bases left between them. The CDR3 extends over 11 amino acids. The germline CDR1 and CDR2 sequences are MGHDK and SYGVNS. In DNA, the CDR3 is TGTGCCAGCAGTGACTACACTGAAGCTTTCTTT. Protein sequence: CASSDYTEAFF.

This chain links TRBV30 with TRBJ1-2; D might be TRBD1 (6 bases). The CDR3 runs to 15 residues. Germline CDR1 reads GTSNPN; CDR2 reads SVGIG (reference sequence). V was trimmed by 2 bases and J by 4 bases, leaving 17 bases between them. CDR3 in amino acids: CAWSPRGGHPYGYTF. DNA of the CDR3: TGTGCCTGGAGTCCAAGAGGGGGACACCCCTATGGCTACACCTTC.

V gene TRBV19 combines with J gene TRBJ2-1; D uncertain. Germline CDR1 reads LNHDA; CDR2 reads SQIVND (reference sequence). This CDR3 spans 14 amino acids. Trimming took 5 bases from V and 5 from J, leaving 13 bases between them. The CDR3 DNA sequence: TGTGCCAGTAGTTTGCCCGGGCCCAACAATGAGCAGTTCTTC. Protein product: CASSLPGPNNEQFF. Looking up the rest from reference TRBV19 and TRBJ2-1 gives the full variable domain: DGGITQSPKYLFRKEGQNVTLSCEQNLNHDAMYWYRQDPGQGLRLIYYSQIVNDFQKGDIAEGYSVSREKKESFPLTVTSAQKNPTAFYLCASSLPGPNNEQFFGPGTRLTVL.

This clone has a handful of counts. This sequence joins TRBV19 and TRBJ2-3; tentatively, D is TRBD2 (6 bases). V lost 5 bases and J 3 bases, leaving 15 bases between the germline ends. Germline-derived CDR1 and CDR2 are LNHDA and SQIVND (reference sequence). The CDR3 totals 15 residues. CDR3 sequence (DNA): TGTGCCAGTAGTTCCTTCGGACGGGGGACAGATACGCAGTATTTT. Protein: CASSSFGRGTDTQYF.